A single sample is the source of the 10 T cell receptor beta chains below, sequenced in a study of beta chain features in type 1 diabetes. The isolated RNA, all of it, was reverse transcribed, so expressed TCRB transcripts were what got sequenced. The data were produced by immunoSEQ multiplex PCR, yet TCRdb's version contains in-frame clones alone and is incomplete. The table shows 200,000 to 250,000 clones, with roughly 13% occurring only once. Sequencing input: naive CD4+ T cells from blood. These receptor sequences come from a woman aged 40 to 50 in good health.

CDR3 DNA: TGCAGTGCAGACCCAGGGCGCTACACCTTC. This translates into CSADPGRYTF. The chain employs TRBV20-1 and TRBJ1-2, with a tentative D call TRBD1 (5 bases). With 6 bases removed from V and 9 bases from J, the gap between germline ends came to 11 bases. This CDR3 spans 10 amino acids. The germline gives CDR1 DFQATT, CDR2 SNEGSKA (reference sequence).

Only a few counts were recorded for this clone. The chain has TRBV18 and TRBJ2-5, with TRBD2 as a possible D gene (6 bases). The V end was cut by 0 bases, the J end by 2 bases, with 13 bases between. The germline V gene has CDR1 KGHSH and CDR2 LQKENI. This CDR3 is 16 amino acids long. The CDR3 region has the DNA TGTGCCAGCTCACCACCCTCGATGGGGACTCAAGAGACCCAGTACTTC. It translates to CASSPPSMGTQETQYF. The variable domain in full, with the rest retrieved from reference TRBV18 and TRBJ2-5, is NAGVMQNPRHLVRRRGQEARLRCSPMKGHSHVYWYRQLPEEGLKFMVYLQKENIIDESGMPKERFSAEFPKEGPSILRIQQVVRGDSAAYFCASSPPSMGTQETQYFGPGTRLLVL.

The rearrangement links TRBV7-8 to TRBJ1-2; 11 bases map to TRBD1. CDR3 length: 15 residues. Per the germline V gene, CDR1 is SGHVS and CDR2 is FQNEAQ. The junction had 2 bases not matched to a gene; V was cut back by 3 bases and J by 2 bases. CDR3 loop: CASSFGQGANYGYTF. The CDR3 DNA reads TGTGCCAGCAGCTTCGGACAGGGGGCCAACTATGGCTACACCTTC.

The V and J genes are TRBV5-1 and TRBJ2-3, with D possibly matching TRBD2 (7 bases). This CDR3 comprises 17 residues. Trimming shortened V by 4 bases and J by 3 bases, and 21 bases separated the two germline ends. Germline loops: CDR1 SGHRS, CDR2 YFSETQ. The CDR3, as DNA: TGCGCCAGCAGCCCAACAGACTCCGGGGGGCCGACAGATACGCAGTATTTT. Residues: CASSPTDSGGPTDTQYF.

V usage is TRBV6-5 and J usage is TRBJ2-4; 9 bases are shared with TRBD2. Germline V gene lookup returns CDR1 MNHEY and CDR2 SVGAGI. With V trimmed by 5 bases and J by 1 base, 3 bases remained unmatched. CDR3 length: 15 residues. The CDR3 bases are TGTGCCAGCAGTCAAGGACTAGCGGCCAAAAACATTCAGTACTTC. It is translated as CASSQGLAAKNIQYF.

The chain has TRBV5-1 and TRBJ1-3, with a tentative D call TRBD1 (6 bases). The V and J ends lost 2 bases and 11 bases respectively, with 17 bases between them. The CDR3 is 14 residues long. Per the germline V gene, CDR1 is SGHRS and CDR2 is YFSETQ. The CDR3 spells CASSFLDSNWPIYF. For the CDR3, the DNA is TGCGCCAGCAGCTTTTTGGACAGTAATTGGCCCATATATTTT. The full variable domain, its missing parts supplied by reference TRBV5-1 and TRBJ1-3, is KAGVTQTPRYLIKTRGQQVTLSCSPISGHRSVSWYQQTPGQGLQFLFEYFSETQRNKGNFPGRFSGRQFSNSRSEMNVSTLELGDSALYLCASSFLDSNWPIYFGEGSWLTVV.

The table lists this clone with a few counts. The chain couples TRBV2 to TRBJ1-5, with 9 bases matching TRBD1. Trimming cost V 5 bases and J 3 bases; bases outside gene matches: 2. CDR1 is SNHLY and CDR2 is FYNNEI in the germline V gene. The CDR3 is 14 amino acids. Here the CDR3 reads CASSRTGVNQPQHF. CDR3 sequence (DNA): TGTGCCAGCAGTAGGACAGGGGTCAATCAGCCCCAGCATTTT.

In its sample, this clone was seen a few times. The gene calls are TRBV10-1 and TRBJ2-5, with 7 bases fitting TRBD1. Trimming took 2 bases from V and 4 from J; bases not matched to a gene: 1. This CDR3 comprises 13 residues. Per the germline V gene, CDR1 is WNHNN and CDR2 is SYGVQD (reference sequence). This chain's CDR3 is CASSEAGGETQYF. The CDR3 DNA is TGCGCCAGCAGTGAGGCAGGGGGAGAGACCCAGTACTTC.

This clone was seen a handful of times. V gene TRBV4-2 combines with J gene TRBJ1-6; 7 bases map to TRBD1. The CDR3 covers 14 residues. J was trimmed by 7 bases and V by 3 bases; bases with no gene match: 3. Per germline, CDR1 LGHNA and CDR2 YNFKEQ. The CDR3 DNA follows: TGTGCCAGCAGCCACGAGACAGGGAATTCACCCCTCCACTTT. It encodes CASSHETGNSPLHF.

The chain links TRBV9 to TRBJ1-5, with 10 bases fitting TRBD1. Per the germline V gene, CDR1 is SGDLS and CDR2 is YYNGEE. J was trimmed by 5 bases and V by 4 bases; bases with no gene match: 21. The CDR3 consists of 20 residues. CDR3 nucleotide sequence: TGTGCCAGCAGCACACGGACAGGGGGAAACTGGGCTGCGATCGATCAGCCCCAGCATTTT. Amino acids: CASSTRTGGNWAAIDQPQHF.